This T cell receptor (beta chain) emerged from a study of T-cell memory formation after mild COVID-19. General study results and limits: Several responding clones turned up in pre-infection memory, indicating that cross-reactive memory may have taken part. There was a balanced CD4/CD8 profile in clones contracting day 15 to 85, and later expanders leaned CD4+.

This CDR3 contains 13 residues. V lost 6 bases and J 7 bases, leaving 15 bases between the germline ends. For this clonotype: Its antigen is undetermined.

Sample barcodes and UMIs were carried by the TCR alpha and TCR beta cDNA libraries that 5'RACE generated with constant-segment primers. In TCRdb, the 5' RACE reads were re-called with MiXCR into one record per CDR3 protein. The data contain a few hundred thousand distinct CDR3 sequences, roughly 15% of them singletons. The genes are TRBV12-3 or TRBV12-4 and TRBJ1-2; D unresolved. The sequence derives from a man aged 18 to 35 who had mild COVID-19 (a few samples of this study predate the infection). Cell type and time point are not known. The sequenced material came from PBMCs or a T cell subset sorted from them (not recorded which). CDR3 nucleotide sequence: TGTGCCAGCAGCCGGACCCCTGGACGTGGCTACACCTTC. Translating gives CASSRTPGRGYTF.